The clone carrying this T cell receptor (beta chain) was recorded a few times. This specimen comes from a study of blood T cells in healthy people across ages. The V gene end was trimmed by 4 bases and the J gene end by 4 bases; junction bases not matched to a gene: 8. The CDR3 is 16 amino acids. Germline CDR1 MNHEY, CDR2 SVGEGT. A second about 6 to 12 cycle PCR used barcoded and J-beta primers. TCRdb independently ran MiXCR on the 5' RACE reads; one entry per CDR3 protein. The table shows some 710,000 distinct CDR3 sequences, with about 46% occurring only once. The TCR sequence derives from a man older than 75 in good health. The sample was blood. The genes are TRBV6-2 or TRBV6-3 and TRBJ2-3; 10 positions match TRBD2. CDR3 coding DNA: TGTGCCAGCAGTTTCATCCCTAGCGGGAGCTCAGATACGCAGTATTTT. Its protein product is CASSFIPSGSSDTQYF.